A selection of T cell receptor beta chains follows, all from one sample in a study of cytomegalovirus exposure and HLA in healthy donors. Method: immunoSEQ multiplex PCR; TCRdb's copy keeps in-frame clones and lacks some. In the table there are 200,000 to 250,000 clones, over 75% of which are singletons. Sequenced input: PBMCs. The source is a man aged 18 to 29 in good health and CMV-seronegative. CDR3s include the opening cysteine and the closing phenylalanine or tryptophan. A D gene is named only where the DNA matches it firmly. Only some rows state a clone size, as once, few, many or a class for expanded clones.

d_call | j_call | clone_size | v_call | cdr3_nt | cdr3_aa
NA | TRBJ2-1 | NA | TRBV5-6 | TGTGCCAGCAGCTTACAGGTGAGGGAGCAGTTCTTC | CASSLQVREQFF
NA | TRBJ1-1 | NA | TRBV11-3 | TGTGCCAGCAGCTTCCCCAACAGCGGGGCTAGTGAAGCTTTCTTC | CASSFPNSGASEAFF
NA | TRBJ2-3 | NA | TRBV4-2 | TGTGCCAGCAGCCGGAGAGGCGGCCCGGCAATCACAGATACGCAGTATTTT | CASSRRGGPAITDTQYF
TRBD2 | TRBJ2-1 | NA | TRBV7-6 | TGTGCCAGCAGCTTACCGAAAAGCGGGGGTGACTACAATGAGCAGTTCTTC | CASSLPKSGGDYNEQFF
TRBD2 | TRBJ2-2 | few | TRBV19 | TGTGCCAGTCGGAATTTAGCGGGGGGGCGGCTCACCGGGGAGCTGTTTTTT | CASRNLAGGRLTGELFF
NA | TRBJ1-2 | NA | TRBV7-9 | TGTGCCAGCAGCTCAGGGATCAACTATGGCTACACCTTC | CASSSGINYGYTF
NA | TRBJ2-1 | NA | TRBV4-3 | TGCGCCAGCAGCCAGGACCGGAGGAACAATGAGCAGTTCTTC | CASSQDRRNNEQFF
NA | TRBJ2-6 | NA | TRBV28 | TGTGCCAGCAGTTCCGGGACACTGAGCTCTGGGGCCAACGTCCTGACTTTC | CASSSGTLSSGANVLTF
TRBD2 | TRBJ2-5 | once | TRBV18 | TGTGCCAGCTCCCCCAGGACTAGCGTGATCGAGGAGACCCAGTACTTC | CASSPRTSVIEETQYF
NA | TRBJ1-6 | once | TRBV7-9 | TGTGCCAGCAGCTTAGTGGGGGGGGGATTGAGATCACCCCTCCACTTT | CASSLVGGGLRSPLHF
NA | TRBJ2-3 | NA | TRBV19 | TGTGCCAGTAGTATACAGGCCTCTGGCACAGATACGCAGTATTTT | CASSIQASGTDTQYF
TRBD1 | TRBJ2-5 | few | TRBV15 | TGTGCCACCAGCAGAGACAGGGGGTTCGAAGAGACCCAGTACTTC | CATSRDRGFEETQYF
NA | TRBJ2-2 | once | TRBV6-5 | TGTGCCAGCAGTTACCAGGGGTTCACCACCGGGGAGCTGTTTTTT | CASSYQGFTTGELFF
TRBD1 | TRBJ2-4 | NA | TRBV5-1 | TGCGCCAGCAGCCCCAAGCCGGGACAGTCAGCCAAAAACATTCAGTACTTC | CASSPKPGQSAKNIQYF
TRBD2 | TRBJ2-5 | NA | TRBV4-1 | TGCGCCAGCAGCCAAACTCTAGCGGGAACACCACAAGAGACCCAGTACTTC | CASSQTLAGTPQETQYF
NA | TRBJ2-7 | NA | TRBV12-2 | TGTGCAAGTCGCTCGAAAAATCACAGGGGGGAACTCTACGAGCAGTACTTC | CASRSKNHRGELYEQYF
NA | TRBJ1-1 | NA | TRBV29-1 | TGCAGCGTTGGGGCCTACAAAGACACTGAAGCTTTCTTT | CSVGAYKDTEAFF
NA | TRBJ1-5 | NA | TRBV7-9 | TGTGCCAGCAGCCCCCTGCAGGGGCCTAATCAGCCCCAGCATTTT | CASSPLQGPNQPQHF
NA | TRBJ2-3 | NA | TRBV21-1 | TGTGCCAGCAGCCTCCTGCCGCGGGGGCCCACAGATACGCAGTATTTT | CASSLLPRGPTDTQYF
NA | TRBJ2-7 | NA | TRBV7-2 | TGTGCCAGCAGCTCCCACTACGAGCAGTACTTC | CASSSHYEQYF
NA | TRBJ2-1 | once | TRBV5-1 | TGCGCCACCAGTAAATGGTCATTAGCGGCCTACAATGAGCAGTTCTTC | CATSKWSLAAYNEQFF
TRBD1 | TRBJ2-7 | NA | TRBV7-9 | TGTGCCAGCAGCTTAGGTGGACAGGGGGGCTACGAGCAGTACTTC | CASSLGGQGGYEQYF
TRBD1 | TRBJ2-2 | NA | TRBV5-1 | TGCGCCAGCAGCCCTGGACAGGCGAACACCGGGGAGCTGTTTTTT | CASSPGQANTGELFF
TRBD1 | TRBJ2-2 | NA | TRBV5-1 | TGCGCCAGCAGCTCGGGGACAGTAAACACCGGGGAGCTGTTTTTT | CASSSGTVNTGELFF
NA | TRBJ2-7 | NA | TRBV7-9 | TGTGCCAGCAGCCGACAAAACCTGAAAGAAGAGCAGTACTTC | CASSRQNLKEEQYF
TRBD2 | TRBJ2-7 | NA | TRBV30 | TGTGCCTGGAGTGGCGGACTAGCGGGAGGGTACGAGCAGTACTTC | CAWSGGLAGGYEQYF